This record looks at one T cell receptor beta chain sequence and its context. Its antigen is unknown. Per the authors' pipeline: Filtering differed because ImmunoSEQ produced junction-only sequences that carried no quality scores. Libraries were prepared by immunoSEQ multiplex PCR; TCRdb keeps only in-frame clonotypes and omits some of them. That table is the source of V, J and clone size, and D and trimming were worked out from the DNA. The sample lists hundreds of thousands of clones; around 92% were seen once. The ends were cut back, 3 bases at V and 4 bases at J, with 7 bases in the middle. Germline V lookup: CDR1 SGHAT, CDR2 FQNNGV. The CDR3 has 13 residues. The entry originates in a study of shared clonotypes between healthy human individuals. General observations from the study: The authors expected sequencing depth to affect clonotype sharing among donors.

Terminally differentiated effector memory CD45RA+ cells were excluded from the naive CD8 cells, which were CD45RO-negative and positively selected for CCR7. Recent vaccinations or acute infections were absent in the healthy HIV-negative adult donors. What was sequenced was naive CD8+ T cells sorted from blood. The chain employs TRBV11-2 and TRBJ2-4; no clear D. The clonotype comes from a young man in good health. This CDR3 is CASSFFFKNIQYF. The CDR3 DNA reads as TGTGCCAGCAGCTTCTTCTTTAAAAACATTCAGTACTTC.